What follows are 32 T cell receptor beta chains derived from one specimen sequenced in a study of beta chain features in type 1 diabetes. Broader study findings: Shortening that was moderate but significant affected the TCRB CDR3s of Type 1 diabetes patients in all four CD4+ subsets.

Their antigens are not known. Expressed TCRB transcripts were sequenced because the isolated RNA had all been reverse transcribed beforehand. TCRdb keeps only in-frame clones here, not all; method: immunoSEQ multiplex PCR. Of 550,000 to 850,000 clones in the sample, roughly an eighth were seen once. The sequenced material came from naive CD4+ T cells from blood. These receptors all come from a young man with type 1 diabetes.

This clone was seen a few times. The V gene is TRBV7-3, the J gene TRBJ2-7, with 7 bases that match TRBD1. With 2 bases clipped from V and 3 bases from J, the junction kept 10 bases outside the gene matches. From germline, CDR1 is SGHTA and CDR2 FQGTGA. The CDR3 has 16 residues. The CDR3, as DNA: TGTGCCAGCAGCTTAGACGGCGCCGGGACAGTCTACGAGCAGTACTTC. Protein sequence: CASSLDGAGTVYEQYF.

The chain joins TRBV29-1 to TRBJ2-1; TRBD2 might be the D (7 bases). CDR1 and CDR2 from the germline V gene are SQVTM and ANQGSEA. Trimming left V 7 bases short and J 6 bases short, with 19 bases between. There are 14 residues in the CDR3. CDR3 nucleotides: TGCAGCGACAGGTTAGGGGGGGCGGGCAATGAGCAGTTCTTC. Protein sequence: CSDRLGGAGNEQFF.

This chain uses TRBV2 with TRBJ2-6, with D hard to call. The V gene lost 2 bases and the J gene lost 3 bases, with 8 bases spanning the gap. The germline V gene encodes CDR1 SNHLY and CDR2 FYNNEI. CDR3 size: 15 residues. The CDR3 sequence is CASSERSGGANVLTF. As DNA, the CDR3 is TGTGCCAGCAGTGAAAGGTCTGGTGGGGCCAACGTCCTGACTTTC. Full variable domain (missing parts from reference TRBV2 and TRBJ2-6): EPEVTQTPSHQVTQMGQEVILRCVPISNHLYFYWYRQILGQKVEFLVSFYNNEISEKSEIFDDQFSVERPDGSNFTLKIRSTKLEDSAMYFCASSERSGGANVLTFGAGSRLTVL.

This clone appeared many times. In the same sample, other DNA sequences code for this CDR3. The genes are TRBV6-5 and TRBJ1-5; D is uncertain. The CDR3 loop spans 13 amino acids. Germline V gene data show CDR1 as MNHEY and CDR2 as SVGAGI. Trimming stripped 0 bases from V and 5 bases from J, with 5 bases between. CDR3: CASSYSRDQPQHF. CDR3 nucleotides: TGTGCCAGCAGTTACTCGAGGGATCAGCCCCAGCATTTT.

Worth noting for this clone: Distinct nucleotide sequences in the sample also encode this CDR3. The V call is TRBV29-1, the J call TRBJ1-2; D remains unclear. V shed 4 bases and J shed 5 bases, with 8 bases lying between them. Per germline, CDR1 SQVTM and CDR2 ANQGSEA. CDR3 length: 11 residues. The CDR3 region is CSVGGDYGYTF. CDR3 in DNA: TGCAGCGTTGGCGGGGATTATGGCTACACCTTC.

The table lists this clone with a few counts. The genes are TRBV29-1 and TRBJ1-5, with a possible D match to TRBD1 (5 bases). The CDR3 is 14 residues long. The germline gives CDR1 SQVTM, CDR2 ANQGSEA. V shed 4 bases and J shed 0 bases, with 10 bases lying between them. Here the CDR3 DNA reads TGCAGCGTTGTCGCGACAGATAGCAATCAGCCCCAGCATTTT. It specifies CSVVATDSNQPQHF.

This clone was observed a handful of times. The CDR3 here is CAISESTDNQPQHF. The CDR3 nucleotides read TGTGCCATCAGTGAGTCGACAGATAATCAGCCCCAGCATTTT. V is TRBV10-3 and J is TRBJ1-5, with D tentatively TRBD1 (5 bases). The V end was cut by 0 bases, the J end by 4 bases, with 7 bases between. CDR3 length: 14 residues. The germline CDR1 and CDR2 sequences are ENHRY and SYGVKD.

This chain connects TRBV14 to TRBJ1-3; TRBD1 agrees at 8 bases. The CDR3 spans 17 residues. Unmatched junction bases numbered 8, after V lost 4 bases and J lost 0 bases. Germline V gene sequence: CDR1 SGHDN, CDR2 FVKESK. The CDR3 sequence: CASSPHFGQGSGNTIYF. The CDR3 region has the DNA TGTGCCAGCAGCCCACACTTCGGACAGGGCTCTGGAAACACCATATATTTT.

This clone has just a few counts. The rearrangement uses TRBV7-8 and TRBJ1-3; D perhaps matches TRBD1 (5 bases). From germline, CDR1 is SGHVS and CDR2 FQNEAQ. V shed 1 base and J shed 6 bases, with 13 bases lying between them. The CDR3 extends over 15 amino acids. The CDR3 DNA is TGTGCCAGCAGCTTAGACATGGGGCGAATAAACACCATATATTTT. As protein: CASSLDMGRINTIYF.

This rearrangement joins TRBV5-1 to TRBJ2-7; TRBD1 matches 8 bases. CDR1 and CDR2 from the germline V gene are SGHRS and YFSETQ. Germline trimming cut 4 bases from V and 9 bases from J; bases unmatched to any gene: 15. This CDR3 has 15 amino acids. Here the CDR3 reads CASSRRDRPGDGQYF. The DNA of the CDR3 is TGCGCCAGCAGCCGGAGGGACAGGCCCGGCGATGGGCAGTACTTC. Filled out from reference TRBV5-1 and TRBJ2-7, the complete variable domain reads KAGVTQTPRYLIKTRGQQVTLSCSPISGHRSVSWYQQTPGQGLQFLFEYFSETQRNKGNFPGRFSGRQFSNSRSEMNVSTLELGDSALYLCASSRRDRPGDGQYFGPGTRLTVT.

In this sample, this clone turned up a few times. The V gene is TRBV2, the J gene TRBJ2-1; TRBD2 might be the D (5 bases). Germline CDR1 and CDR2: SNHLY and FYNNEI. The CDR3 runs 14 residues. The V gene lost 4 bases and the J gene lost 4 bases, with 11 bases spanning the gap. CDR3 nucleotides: TGTGCCAGCAGTGTAGAGGGCGATTACAATGAGCAGTTCTTC. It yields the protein CASSVEGDYNEQFF.

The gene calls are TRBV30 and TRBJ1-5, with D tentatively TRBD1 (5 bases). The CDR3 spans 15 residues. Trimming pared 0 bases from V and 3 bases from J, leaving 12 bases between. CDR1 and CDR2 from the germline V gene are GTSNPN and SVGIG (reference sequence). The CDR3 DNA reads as TGTGCCTGGAGTGTACTGGAACAGGTCAATCAGCCCCAGCATTTT. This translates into CAWSVLEQVNQPQHF.

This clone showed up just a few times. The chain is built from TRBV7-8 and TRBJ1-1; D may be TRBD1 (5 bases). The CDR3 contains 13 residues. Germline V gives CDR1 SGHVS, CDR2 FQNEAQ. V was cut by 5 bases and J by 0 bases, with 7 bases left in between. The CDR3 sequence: CASSRGVNTEAFF. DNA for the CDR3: TGTGCCAGCAGCCGGGGGGTGAACACTGAAGCTTTCTTT.

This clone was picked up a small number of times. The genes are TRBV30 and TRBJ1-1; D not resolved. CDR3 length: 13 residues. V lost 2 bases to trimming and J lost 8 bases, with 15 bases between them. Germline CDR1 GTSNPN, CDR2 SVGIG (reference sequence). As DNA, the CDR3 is TGTGCCTGGAGTTATTTTTCTTCGACGGAAGCTTTCTTT. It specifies CAWSYFSSTEAFF. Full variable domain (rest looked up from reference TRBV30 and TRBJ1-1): SQTIHQWPATLVQPVGSPLSLECTVEGTSNPNLYWYRQAAGRGLQLLFYSVGIGQISSEVPQNLSASRPQDRQFILSSKKLLLSDSGFYLCAWSYFSSTEAFFGQGTRLTVV.

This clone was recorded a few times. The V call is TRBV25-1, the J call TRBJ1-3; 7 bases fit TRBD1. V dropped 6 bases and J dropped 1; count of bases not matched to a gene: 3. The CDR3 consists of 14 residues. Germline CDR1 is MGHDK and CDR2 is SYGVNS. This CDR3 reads CASRGQNSGNTIYF. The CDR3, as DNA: TGTGCCAGCAGGGGACAGAATTCTGGAAACACCATATATTTT.

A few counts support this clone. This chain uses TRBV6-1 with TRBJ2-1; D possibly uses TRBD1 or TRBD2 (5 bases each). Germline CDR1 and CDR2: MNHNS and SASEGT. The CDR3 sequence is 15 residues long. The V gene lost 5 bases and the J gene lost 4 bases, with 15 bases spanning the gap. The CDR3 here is CASSISLGEYNEQFF. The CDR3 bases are TGTGCCAGCAGTATTTCCCTGGGGGAGTACAATGAGCAGTTCTTC.

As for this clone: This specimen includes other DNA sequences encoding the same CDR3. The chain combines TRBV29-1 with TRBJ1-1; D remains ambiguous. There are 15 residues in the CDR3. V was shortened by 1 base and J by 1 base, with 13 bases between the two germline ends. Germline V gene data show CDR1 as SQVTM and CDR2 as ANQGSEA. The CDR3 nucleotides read TGCAGCGTTGAAGGGGAGGCTGGTGCGAACACTGAAGCTTTCTTT. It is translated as CSVEGEAGANTEAFF.

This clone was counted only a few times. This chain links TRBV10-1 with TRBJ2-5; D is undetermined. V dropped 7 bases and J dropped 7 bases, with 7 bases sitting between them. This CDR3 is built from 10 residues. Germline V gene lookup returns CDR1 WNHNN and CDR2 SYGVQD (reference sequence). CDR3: CASKWGTQYF. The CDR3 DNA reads TGCGCCAGCAAATGGGGGACCCAGTACTTC.

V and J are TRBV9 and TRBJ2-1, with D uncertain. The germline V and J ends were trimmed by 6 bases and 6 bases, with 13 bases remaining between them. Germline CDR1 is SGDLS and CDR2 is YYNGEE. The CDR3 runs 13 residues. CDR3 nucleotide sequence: TGTGCCAGCACCCCTGGAGCCGGCAATGAGCAGTTCTTC. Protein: CASTPGAGNEQFF.

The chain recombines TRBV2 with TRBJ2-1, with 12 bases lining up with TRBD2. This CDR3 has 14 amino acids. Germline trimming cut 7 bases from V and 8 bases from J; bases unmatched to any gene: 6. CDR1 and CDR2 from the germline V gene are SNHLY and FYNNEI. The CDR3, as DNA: TGTGCCAGCATCACTAGCGGGGGGCCCTATGAGCAGTTCTTC. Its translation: CASITSGGPYEQFF. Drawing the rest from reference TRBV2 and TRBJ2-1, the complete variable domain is EPEVTQTPSHQVTQMGQEVILRCVPISNHLYFYWYRQILGQKVEFLVSFYNNEISEKSEIFDDQFSVERPDGSNFTLKIRSTKLEDSAMYFCASITSGGPYEQFFGPGTRLTVL.

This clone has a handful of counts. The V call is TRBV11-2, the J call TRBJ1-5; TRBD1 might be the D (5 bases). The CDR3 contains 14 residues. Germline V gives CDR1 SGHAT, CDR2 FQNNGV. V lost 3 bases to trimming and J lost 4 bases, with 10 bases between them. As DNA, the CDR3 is TGTGCCAGCAGCTTGGGGGTGGGGAATCAGCCCCAGCATTTT. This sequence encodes CASSLGVGNQPQHF.

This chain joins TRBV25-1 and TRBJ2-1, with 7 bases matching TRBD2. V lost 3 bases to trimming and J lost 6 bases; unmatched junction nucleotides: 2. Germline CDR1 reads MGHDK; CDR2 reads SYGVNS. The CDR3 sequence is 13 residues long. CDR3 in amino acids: CASSDGGGNEQFF. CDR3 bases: TGTGCCAGCAGTGATGGCGGGGGCAATGAGCAGTTCTTC.

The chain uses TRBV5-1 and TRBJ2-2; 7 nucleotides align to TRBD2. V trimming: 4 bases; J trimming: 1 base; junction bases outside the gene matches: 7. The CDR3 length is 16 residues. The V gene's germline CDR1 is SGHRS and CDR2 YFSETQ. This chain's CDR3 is CASSPLTGGNTGELFF. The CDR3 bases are TGCGCCAGCAGCCCCCTAACGGGGGGGAACACCGGGGAGCTGTTTTTT.

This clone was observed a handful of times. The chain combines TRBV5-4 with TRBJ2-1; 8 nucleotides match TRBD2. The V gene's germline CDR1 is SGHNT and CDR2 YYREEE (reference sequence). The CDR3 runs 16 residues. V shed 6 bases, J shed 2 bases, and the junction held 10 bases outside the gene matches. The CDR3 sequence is CASTSPGGVPYNEQFF. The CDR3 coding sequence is TGTGCCAGCACCTCACCGGGGGGGGTCCCCTACAATGAGCAGTTCTTC.

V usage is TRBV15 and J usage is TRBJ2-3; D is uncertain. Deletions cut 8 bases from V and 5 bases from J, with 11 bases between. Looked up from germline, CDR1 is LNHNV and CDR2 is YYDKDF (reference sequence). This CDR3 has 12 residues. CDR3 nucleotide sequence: TGTGCCACCGTAGATAATGGAGATACGCAGTATTTT. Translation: CATVDNGDTQYF.

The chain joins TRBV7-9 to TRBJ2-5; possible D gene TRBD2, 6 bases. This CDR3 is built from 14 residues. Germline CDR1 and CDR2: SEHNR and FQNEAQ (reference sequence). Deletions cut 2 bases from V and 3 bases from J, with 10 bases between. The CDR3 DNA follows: TGTGCCAGCAGCTTAAGTGGAGGGGAAGAGACCCAGTACTTC. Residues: CASSLSGGEETQYF.

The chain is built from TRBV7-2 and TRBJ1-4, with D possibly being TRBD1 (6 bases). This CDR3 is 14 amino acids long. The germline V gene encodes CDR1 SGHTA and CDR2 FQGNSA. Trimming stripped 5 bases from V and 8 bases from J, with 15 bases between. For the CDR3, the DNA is TGTGCCAGCAGCCGGGGACAACTTGGAGAAAAACTGTTTTTT. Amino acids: CASSRGQLGEKLFF.

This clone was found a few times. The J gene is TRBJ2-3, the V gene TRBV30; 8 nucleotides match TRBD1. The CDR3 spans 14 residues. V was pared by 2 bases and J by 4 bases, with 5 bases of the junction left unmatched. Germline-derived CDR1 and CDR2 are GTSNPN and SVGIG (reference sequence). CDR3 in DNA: TGTGCCTGGAGTCGGACAGGGTACGCAGATACGCAGTATTTT. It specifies CAWSRTGYADTQYF.

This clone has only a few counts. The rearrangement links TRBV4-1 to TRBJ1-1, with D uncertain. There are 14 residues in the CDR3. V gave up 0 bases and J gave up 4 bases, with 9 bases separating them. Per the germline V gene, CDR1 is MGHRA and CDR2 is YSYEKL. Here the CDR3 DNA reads TGCGCCAGCAGCCAAGATGAGGACGCCACTGAAGCTTTCTTT. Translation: CASSQDEDATEAFF.

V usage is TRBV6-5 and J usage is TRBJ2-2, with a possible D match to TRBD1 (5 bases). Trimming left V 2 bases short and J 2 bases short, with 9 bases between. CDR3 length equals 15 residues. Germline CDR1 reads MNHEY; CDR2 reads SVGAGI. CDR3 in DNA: TGTGCCAGCAGTTACAGGGGAATCAACACCGGGGAGCTGTTTTTT. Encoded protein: CASSYRGINTGELFF.

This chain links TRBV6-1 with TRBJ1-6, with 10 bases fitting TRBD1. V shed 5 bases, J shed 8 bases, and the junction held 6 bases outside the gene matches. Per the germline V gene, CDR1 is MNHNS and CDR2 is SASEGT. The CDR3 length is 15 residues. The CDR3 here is CASSSPGQGHSPLHF. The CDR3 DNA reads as TGTGCCAGCAGTAGCCCGGGACAGGGGCATTCACCCCTCCACTTT.

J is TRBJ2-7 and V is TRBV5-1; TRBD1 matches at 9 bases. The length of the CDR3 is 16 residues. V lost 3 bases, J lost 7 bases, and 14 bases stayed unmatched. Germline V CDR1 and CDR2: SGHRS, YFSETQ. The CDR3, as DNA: TGCGCCAGCAGCTCAATGGTTGGACAGGGGAGTTGGGAGCAGTACTTC. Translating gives CASSSMVGQGSWEQYF.